Listed below are T cell receptor beta chains from one sample, sequenced in a study of cytomegalovirus exposure and HLA in healthy donors. Only in-frame clones appear in the TCRdb table, and some are missing; sequencing was by immunoSEQ multiplex PCR. The sample has almost 200,000 clones, roughly 77% seen once. The specimen sequenced was PBMCs. The receptors were sampled from a male donor in good health and CMV-seropositive. Each CDR3 is given with its conserved first and last residue. Fields, in order: V gene, clone size, D gene, J gene, CDR3 protein, CDR3 DNA. The D gene is left open where the match is weak. A clone size is listed for some rows: how often the clone was seen (once, few, many), or a class if it is expanded.

v_gene: TRBV27
abundance: few
d_gene: .
j_gene: TRBJ2-6
CDR3aa: CASRRRDSGANVLTF
CDR3nt: TGTGCCAGCAGGCGGCGGGACTCTGGGGCCAACGTCCTGACTTTC

v_gene: TRBV28
abundance: .
d_gene: .
j_gene: TRBJ1-2
CDR3aa: CASSLDPTHGYTF
CDR3nt: TGTGCCAGCAGTTTAGATCCTACCCATGGCTACACCTTC

v_gene: TRBV10-3
abundance: .
d_gene: .
j_gene: TRBJ1-2
CDR3aa: CAIRTDNYGYTF
CDR3nt: TGTGCCATCAGGACTGATAACTATGGCTACACCTTC

v_gene: TRBV7-2
abundance: .
d_gene: TRBD2
j_gene: TRBJ2-3
CDR3aa: CASSYLSGGGRTDTQYF
CDR3nt: TGTGCCAGCAGCTACCTCTCGGGAGGCGGGAGGACAGATACGCAGTATTTT

v_gene: TRBV12-5
abundance: .
d_gene: .
j_gene: TRBJ2-1
CDR3aa: CASGLVPGYQFF
CDR3nt: TGTGCTAGTGGTTTGGTACCAGGGTATCAGTTCTTC

v_gene: TRBV7-3
abundance: .
d_gene: .
j_gene: TRBJ2-5
CDR3aa: CASSLGAGVDETQYF
CDR3nt: TGTGCCAGCAGCTTAGGGGCAGGGGTCGACGAGACCCAGTACTTC

v_gene: TRBV19
abundance: .
d_gene: .
j_gene: TRBJ1-1
CDR3aa: CASSIKNTEAFF
CDR3nt: TGTGCCAGTAGTATTAAGAACACTGAAGCTTTCTTT

v_gene: TRBV5-1
abundance: once
d_gene: TRBD1
j_gene: TRBJ1-3
CDR3aa: CASSSSYRTGGSGNTIYF
CDR3nt: TGCGCCAGCAGCTCGTCTTACCGGACAGGGGGCTCTGGAAACACCATATATTTT

v_gene: TRBV4-1
abundance: .
d_gene: .
j_gene: TRBJ2-3
CDR3aa: CASSQDILAGKTDTQYF
CDR3nt: TGCGCCAGCAGCCAAGATATACTGGCGGGGAAGACAGATACGCAGTATTTT

v_gene: TRBV7-9
abundance: .
d_gene: TRBD1
j_gene: TRBJ1-1
CDR3aa: CASSPDRDTEAFF
CDR3nt: TGTGCCAGCAGCCCTGACAGGGACACTGAAGCTTTCTTT

v_gene: TRBV7-3
abundance: .
d_gene: TRBD2
j_gene: TRBJ2-1
CDR3aa: CASSSSSGRAHNEQFF
CDR3nt: TGTGCCAGCAGCTCCTCTAGCGGGAGGGCCCACAATGAGCAGTTCTTC

v_gene: TRBV4-3
abundance: once
d_gene: TRBD2
j_gene: TRBJ2-7
CDR3aa: CASSQAGGISYEQYF
CDR3nt: TGCGCCAGCAGCCAGGCGGGAGGGATTTCCTACGAGCAGTACTTC

v_gene: TRBV28
abundance: .
d_gene: TRBD1
j_gene: TRBJ1-3
CDR3aa: CASIPSGTVSGNTIYF
CDR3nt: TGTGCCAGCATCCCTTCGGGGACAGTCTCTGGAAACACCATATATTTT

v_gene: TRBV11-3
abundance: .
d_gene: .
j_gene: TRBJ2-1
CDR3aa: CASSPRAEGEQFF
CDR3nt: TGTGCCAGCAGCCCCCGTGCGGAAGGTGAGCAGTTCTTC

v_gene: TRBV18
abundance: .
d_gene: .
j_gene: TRBJ2-2
CDR3aa: CASSPRDTGELFF
CDR3nt: TGTGCCAGCTCACCACGAGACACCGGGGAGCTGTTTTTT

v_gene: TRBV4-1
abundance: .
d_gene: TRBD2
j_gene: TRBJ2-1
CDR3aa: CASSPESRLAGGKSSYNEQFF
CDR3nt: TGCGCCAGCAGCCCGGAATCTAGACTAGCGGGGGGTAAGAGCTCCTACAATGAGCAGTTCTTC

v_gene: TRBV6-6
abundance: .
d_gene: TRBD1
j_gene: TRBJ2-1
CDR3aa: CASDRDNYNEQFF
CDR3nt: TGTGCCAGCGACAGGGATAACTACAATGAGCAGTTCTTC

v_gene: TRBV29-1
abundance: .
d_gene: .
j_gene: TRBJ2-3
CDR3aa: CSVDEGNDTQYF
CDR3nt: TGCAGCGTTGATGAGGGAAACGATACGCAGTATTTT

v_gene: TRBV7-9
abundance: .
d_gene: TRBD1
j_gene: TRBJ2-7
CDR3aa: CASSERQGGYEQYF
CDR3nt: TGTGCCAGCAGCGAACGACAGGGGGGCTACGAGCAGTACTTC

v_gene: TRBV19
abundance: .
d_gene: .
j_gene: TRBJ1-5
CDR3aa: CASSIVGAQPQHF
CDR3nt: TGTGCCAGTAGTATAGTGGGCGCTCAGCCCCAGCATTTT

v_gene: TRBV5-1
abundance: .
d_gene: .
j_gene: TRBJ1-1
CDR3aa: CASSLGGDHTEAFF
CDR3nt: TGCGCCAGCAGCTTGGGCGGGGATCACACTGAAGCTTTCTTT

v_gene: TRBV20-1
abundance: once
d_gene: .
j_gene: TRBJ2-1
CDR3aa: CSAETRNEQFF
CDR3nt: TGCAGTGCTGAGACCAGGAATGAGCAGTTCTTC

v_gene: TRBV7-3
abundance: once
d_gene: .
j_gene: TRBJ1-2
CDR3aa: CASSPGGGSNYGYTF
CDR3nt: TGTGCCAGCAGCCCCGGGGGGGGATCTAACTATGGCTACACCTTC

v_gene: TRBV7-3
abundance: .
d_gene: TRBD2
j_gene: TRBJ2-1
CDR3aa: CASSPSSGGGNEQFF
CDR3nt: TGTGCCAGCAGCCCCTCTAGCGGGGGGGGCAATGAGCAGTTCTTC

v_gene: TRBV9
abundance: .
d_gene: .
j_gene: TRBJ2-7
CDR3aa: CASSVGQGPAYEQYF
CDR3nt: TGTGCCAGCAGCGTAGGGCAGGGGCCAGCCTACGAGCAGTACTTC

v_gene: TRBV9
abundance: .
d_gene: .
j_gene: TRBJ1-2
CDR3aa: CASSQPTGLRGYTF
CDR3nt: TGTGCCAGCAGCCAACCTACTGGACTCCGGGGCTACACCTTC

v_gene: TRBV9
abundance: once
d_gene: .
j_gene: TRBJ2-6
CDR3aa: CASSVGVGAGANVLTF
CDR3nt: TGTGCCAGCAGCGTCGGGGTCGGGGCTGGGGCCAACGTCCTGACTTTC

v_gene: TRBV7-8
abundance: few
d_gene: .
j_gene: TRBJ2-5
CDR3aa: CASSGRTDDIRGQETQYF
CDR3nt: TGTGCCAGCAGCGGACGGACAGACGATATACGGGGACAAGAGACCCAGTACTTC

v_gene: TRBV2
abundance: .
d_gene: .
j_gene: TRBJ2-7
CDR3aa: CASGEPSSSYEQYF
CDR3nt: TGTGCCAGCGGTGAACCCTCGAGCTCCTACGAGCAGTACTTC

v_gene: TRBV7-2
abundance: .
d_gene: TRBD1
j_gene: TRBJ2-7
CDR3aa: CASSFQTGGNWGRAYEQYF
CDR3nt: TGTGCCAGCAGCTTTCAGACAGGGGGGAACTGGGGGAGGGCCTACGAGCAGTACTTC

v_gene: TRBV10-3
abundance: .
d_gene: TRBD1
j_gene: TRBJ1-2
CDR3aa: CAISIFSRDREQLIYGYTF
CDR3nt: TGTGCCATCAGTATATTCTCCCGGGACAGGGAACAGCTTATCTATGGCTACACCTTC

v_gene: TRBV7-8
abundance: .
d_gene: .
j_gene: TRBJ1-3
CDR3aa: CASSLVDRPSGNTIYF
CDR3nt: TGTGCCAGCAGCTTAGTTGACAGACCCTCTGGAAACACCATATATTTT

v_gene: TRBV27
abundance: .
d_gene: TRBD1
j_gene: TRBJ2-7
CDR3aa: CASSLSREADRPYEQYF
CDR3nt: TGTGCCAGCAGTTTATCGAGGGAAGCGGACAGGCCCTACGAGCAGTACTTC

v_gene: TRBV9
abundance: .
d_gene: .
j_gene: TRBJ1-1
CDR3aa: CASSAEWSTEAFF
CDR3nt: TGTGCCAGCAGCGCAGAGTGGAGCACTGAAGCTTTCTTT

v_gene: TRBV6-5
abundance: .
d_gene: .
j_gene: TRBJ1-5
CDR3aa: CASSYLAGNQPQHF
CDR3nt: TGTGCCAGCAGTTACTTGGCAGGTAATCAGCCCCAGCATTTT

v_gene: TRBV9
abundance: once
d_gene: .
j_gene: TRBJ1-1
CDR3aa: CASSARGSNTEAFF
CDR3nt: TGTGCCAGCAGCGCCAGGGGATCGAACACTGAAGCTTTCTTT

v_gene: TRBV7-9
abundance: .
d_gene: .
j_gene: TRBJ2-7
CDR3aa: CASTERGGGYEQYF
CDR3nt: TGTGCCAGCACCGAAAGGGGGGGCGGATACGAGCAGTACTTC

v_gene: TRBV29-1
abundance: .
d_gene: TRBD1
j_gene: TRBJ2-7
CDR3aa: CSVEADPTGEHSYEQYF
CDR3nt: TGCAGCGTTGAAGCAGACCCTACAGGGGAGCACTCCTACGAGCAGTACTTC

v_gene: TRBV4-3
abundance: few
d_gene: .
j_gene: TRBJ2-7
CDR3aa: CASSLSSAASYEQYF
CDR3nt: TGCGCCAGCAGCCTCTCCTCGGCGGCATCCTACGAGCAGTACTTC

v_gene: TRBV6-6
abundance: .
d_gene: TRBD1
j_gene: TRBJ1-5
CDR3aa: CASSLGQLNQPQHF
CDR3nt: TGTGCCAGCAGCCTGGGACAGCTCAATCAGCCCCAGCATTTT

v_gene: TRBV5-1
abundance: .
d_gene: .
j_gene: TRBJ2-5
CDR3aa: CASSPRLTDQETQYF
CDR3nt: TGCGCCAGCAGCCCGCGCTTAACAGATCAAGAGACCCAGTACTTC

v_gene: TRBV7-9
abundance: .
d_gene: TRBD1
j_gene: TRBJ1-2
CDR3aa: CSSSPKDRNYGYTF
CDR3nt: TGTTCCAGCAGCCCCAAGGACAGGAACTATGGCTACACCTTC

v_gene: TRBV11-2
abundance: .
d_gene: .
j_gene: TRBJ1-1
CDR3aa: CASSLEGGAKAFF
CDR3nt: TGTGCCAGCAGCTTAGAGGGGGGGGCGAAAGCTTTCTTT

v_gene: TRBV11-3
abundance: .
d_gene: TRBD1
j_gene: TRBJ2-1
CDR3aa: CASSPGQKSSYNEQFF
CDR3nt: TGTGCCAGCAGCCCGGGACAGAAGAGCTCCTACAATGAGCAGTTCTTC

v_gene: TRBV28
abundance: .
d_gene: .
j_gene: TRBJ1-1
CDR3aa: CASSLGRGLFTAFF
CDR3nt: TGTGCCAGCAGTTTAGGCAGGGGCCTTTTTACGGCTTTCTTT

v_gene: TRBV25-1
abundance: .
d_gene: .
j_gene: TRBJ1-6
CDR3aa: CASRIGFAEALHF
CDR3nt: TGTGCCAGCAGAATCGGTTTTGCAGAGGCCCTCCACTTT

v_gene: TRBV7-3
abundance: few
d_gene: .
j_gene: TRBJ2-1
CDR3aa: CASSLTWENEQFF
CDR3nt: TGTGCCAGCAGCTTAACGTGGGAGAATGAGCAGTTCTTC

v_gene: TRBV7-9
abundance: once
d_gene: .
j_gene: TRBJ1-1
CDR3aa: CASSLSGSTEAFF
CDR3nt: TGTGCCAGCAGCTTATCGGGGAGTACTGAAGCTTTCTTT

v_gene: TRBV9
abundance: .
d_gene: TRBD2
j_gene: TRBJ2-3
CDR3aa: CASSVESGGPKDTQYF
CDR3nt: TGTGCCAGCAGCGTAGAAAGCGGGGGGCCTAAGGATACGCAGTATTTT

v_gene: TRBV4-2
abundance: once
d_gene: TRBD2
j_gene: TRBJ2-3
CDR3aa: CASTGLAGGLTTDTQYF
CDR3nt: TGTGCCAGCACTGGACTAGCGGGGGGGTTAACCACAGATACGCAGTATTTT

v_gene: TRBV7-2
abundance: once
d_gene: .
j_gene: TRBJ2-7
CDR3aa: CASSPWTGTYEQYF
CDR3nt: TGTGCCAGCAGCCCCTGGACGGGAACCTACGAGCAGTACTTC

v_gene: TRBV5-1
abundance: .
d_gene: .
j_gene: TRBJ2-3
CDR3aa: CASSTLGGDTQYF
CDR3nt: TGCGCCAGCAGCACGCTGGGGGGAGATACGCAGTATTTT

v_gene: TRBV7-2
abundance: .
d_gene: TRBD2
j_gene: TRBJ2-1
CDR3aa: CASSLLLAGDYNEQFF
CDR3nt: TGTGCCAGCAGCTTATTACTAGCGGGTGATTACAATGAGCAGTTCTTC

v_gene: TRBV6-1
abundance: .
d_gene: .
j_gene: TRBJ2-7
CDR3aa: CASTPAYEQYF
CDR3nt: TGTGCCAGCACCCCCGCCTACGAGCAGTACTTC

v_gene: TRBV9
abundance: .
d_gene: TRBD2
j_gene: TRBJ2-3
CDR3aa: CASSPFRTSGTDTQYF
CDR3nt: TGTGCCAGCAGCCCTTTCAGGACTAGCGGCACAGATACGCAGTATTTT

v_gene: TRBV5-1
abundance: .
d_gene: TRBD1
j_gene: TRBJ2-7
CDR3aa: CASRDRGTYEQYF
CDR3nt: TGCGCCAGCAGAGACAGGGGAACCTACGAGCAGTACTTC

v_gene: TRBV27
abundance: .
d_gene: TRBD2
j_gene: TRBJ2-1
CDR3aa: CASSWGLADHNEQFF
CDR3nt: TGTGCCAGCAGTTGGGGACTAGCGGACCACAATGAGCAGTTCTTC